Listed below are T cell receptor beta chains from one sample, sequenced in a study of T-cell reconstitution after alpha-beta-depleted transplantation in children. TCRdb fed the PCR reads into MiXCR, producing one record per CDR3 protein. In the table there are 500,000 to 750,000 distinct CDR3 sequences, over 25% of which are singletons. Sequences were derived from PBMCs, sampled before TCRalphabeta/CD19-depleted stem cell transplant. The receptors originated from a boy less than two years old with Wiskott-Aldrich syndrome, due to receive a stem cell transplant. CDR3s include the opening cysteine and the closing phenylalanine or tryptophan. A D gene is named only where the DNA matches it firmly. Size values are once, few and many counts, or a class for expanded clones, and some rows have none.

J gene: TRBJ1-1
D gene: TRBD1
V gene: TRBV6-1
clone size: few
CDR3 DNA: TGTGCCAGCAGTGAAAGACAGGGGGGGGCCACTGAAGCTTTCTTT
CDR3 protein: CASSERQGGATEAFF

J gene: TRBJ1-2
D gene: NA
V gene: TRBV4-1
clone size: once
CDR3 DNA: TGCGCCAGCAGCCAAGATCGCAGAAACTATGGCTACACCTTC
CDR3 protein: CASSQDRRNYGYTF

J gene: TRBJ2-5
D gene: NA
V gene: TRBV5-1
clone size: NA
CDR3 DNA: TGCGCCAGCAGCTTAGTTAAACTCCAAGAGACCCAGTACTTC
CDR3 protein: CASSLVKLQETQYF

J gene: TRBJ1-5
D gene: NA
V gene: TRBV10-3
clone size: NA
CDR3 DNA: TGTGCCATCAGTGAAGGGACGGCTAGCAATCAGCCCCAGCATTTT
CDR3 protein: CAISEGTASNQPQHF

J gene: TRBJ1-2
D gene: NA
V gene: TRBV12-3/TRBV12-4
clone size: NA
CDR3 DNA: TGTGCCAGCAGGGTAGGGTATGGCTACACCTTC
CDR3 protein: CASRVGYGYTF

J gene: TRBJ1-5
D gene: TRBD1
V gene: TRBV6-2/TRBV6-3
clone size: NA
CDR3 DNA: TGTGCCACAGGGATCGACAGGGAGCGCAATCAGCCCCAGCATTTT
CDR3 protein: CATGIDRERNQPQHF

J gene: TRBJ2-7
D gene: NA
V gene: TRBV29-1
clone size: few
CDR3 DNA: TGCAGCGCCGCCCTTTTAACAGGGAAGGGCTACGAGCAGTACTTC
CDR3 protein: CSAALLTGKGYEQYF

J gene: TRBJ1-5
D gene: NA
V gene: TRBV20-1
clone size: once
CDR3 DNA: TGCAGTGCTAGCGCGACAAATGATCAGCCCCAGCATTTT
CDR3 protein: CSASATNDQPQHF

J gene: TRBJ2-1
D gene: NA
V gene: TRBV24-1
clone size: NA
CDR3 DNA: TGTGCCACCAGTGACCTCAACAATGAGCAGTTCTTC
CDR3 protein: CATSDLNNEQFF

J gene: TRBJ1-5
D gene: NA
V gene: TRBV20-1
clone size: NA
CDR3 DNA: TGCAGTGCTAGGGCCGGGACCATAGGTAATCAGCCCCAGCATTTT
CDR3 protein: CSARAGTIGNQPQHF

J gene: TRBJ2-1
D gene: NA
V gene: TRBV7-2
clone size: NA
CDR3 DNA: TGTGCCAGCAGCTTATGGGGGAGAGAAATTGAGCAGTTCTTC
CDR3 protein: CASSLWGREIEQFF

J gene: TRBJ2-1
D gene: TRBD1
V gene: TRBV6-1
clone size: few
CDR3 DNA: TGTGCCAGCATCACCGGGACAGGGGGTTCAAGTGAGCAGTTCTTC
CDR3 protein: CASITGTGGSSEQFF

J gene: TRBJ2-1
D gene: TRBD2
V gene: TRBV15
clone size: NA
CDR3 DNA: TGTGCCACCAGCAGAGTGATAGCGGGTCAGAATGAGCAGTTCTTC
CDR3 protein: CATSRVIAGQNEQFF

J gene: TRBJ1-6
D gene: TRBD1
V gene: TRBV28
clone size: few
CDR3 DNA: TGTGCCAGCGCGAGGACAGGGAGTCCCTCCTATAATTCACCCCTCCACTTT
CDR3 protein: CASARTGSPSYNSPLHF

J gene: TRBJ1-1
D gene: NA
V gene: TRBV4-1
clone size: many
CDR3 DNA: TGCGCCAGCAGCCAAGTACCGCGCGGACAGTTAGAAGCTTTCTTT
CDR3 protein: CASSQVPRGQLEAFF

J gene: TRBJ1-1
D gene: NA
V gene: TRBV5-1
clone size: few
CDR3 DNA: TGCGCCAGCAGCTTGGACCCTATCATCAAGGTAGAAGCTTTCTTT
CDR3 protein: CASSLDPIIKVEAFF

J gene: TRBJ2-1
D gene: TRBD2
V gene: TRBV5-1
clone size: NA
CDR3 DNA: TGCGCCAGCAGCAGGGGGGGACTAGCACCGAACAATGAGCAGTTCTTC
CDR3 protein: CASSRGGLAPNNEQFF

J gene: TRBJ2-7
D gene: NA
V gene: TRBV3-1
clone size: once
CDR3 DNA: TGTGCCAGCAGCCAGCACATTAACTCCTACGAGCAGTACTTC
CDR3 protein: CASSQHINSYEQYF